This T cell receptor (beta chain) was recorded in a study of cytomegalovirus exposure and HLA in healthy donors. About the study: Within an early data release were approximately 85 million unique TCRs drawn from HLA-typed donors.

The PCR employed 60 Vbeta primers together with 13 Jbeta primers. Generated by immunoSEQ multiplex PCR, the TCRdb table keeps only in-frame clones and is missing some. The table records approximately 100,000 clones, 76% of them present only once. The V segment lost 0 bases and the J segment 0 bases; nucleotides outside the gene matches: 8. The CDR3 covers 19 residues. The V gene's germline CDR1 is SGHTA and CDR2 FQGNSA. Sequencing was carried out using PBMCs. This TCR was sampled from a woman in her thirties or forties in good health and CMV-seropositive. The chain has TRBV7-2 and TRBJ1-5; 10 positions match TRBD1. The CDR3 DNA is TGTGCCAGCAGCTTAGCGACAGGGGGCTCCTCTTATAGCAATCAGCCCCAGCATTTT. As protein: CASSLATGGSSYSNQPQHF. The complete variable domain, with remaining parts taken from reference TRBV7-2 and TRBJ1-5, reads GAGVSQSPSNKVTEKGKDVELRCDPISGHTALYWYRQSLGQGLEFLIYFQGNSAPDKSGLPSDRFSAERTGGSVSTLTIQRTQQEDSAVYLCASSLATGGSSYSNQPQHFGDGTRLSIL.